These T cell receptor beta chains were read from a single sample in a study of cytomegalovirus exposure and HLA in healthy donors. The method was immunoSEQ multiplex PCR; TCRdb's version includes in-frame clones alone and lacks a portion of them. The sample lists roughly 100,000 clones; around 89% were seen once. Sequenced input: PBMCs. These receptors came from a woman aged 18 to 35 in good health and CMV-seropositive. The CDR3 runs from the conserved cysteine through the conserved F or W. D genes are given only for firm matches. The size of a clone is reported for some rows only, either as once, few or many, or as a class for expanded clones.

v_gene,j_gene,abundance,d_gene,CDR3aa,CDR3nt
TRBV5-4,TRBJ1-1,-,-,CASSTLTGLKGTEAFF,TGTGCCAGCAGCACTCTGACAGGTCTAAAAGGGACTGAAGCTTTCTTT
TRBV9,TRBJ1-4,-,TRBD1,CASSVEGTGLEKLFF,TGTGCCAGCAGCGTAGAAGGGACAGGTCTGGAAAAACTGTTTTTT
TRBV5-1,TRBJ2-3,-,TRBD2,CASSLSTSGLTDTQYF,TGCGCCAGCAGCTTATCGACTAGCGGGCTGACAGATACGCAGTATTTT
TRBV5-6,TRBJ1-2,-,-,CASSRGLNPYGYTF,TGTGCCAGCAGCCGAGGACTGAACCCCTATGGCTACACCTTC
TRBV28,TRBJ2-2,-,-,CASSTPTENTGELFF,TGTGCCAGCAGTACACCCACAGAGAACACCGGGGAGCTGTTTTTT
TRBV7-2,TRBJ1-6,few,-,CASSVDSQGPSPLHF,TGTGCCAGCAGCGTAGACAGCCAGGGCCCCTCACCCCTCCACTTT
TRBV6-1,TRBJ2-3,-,TRBD2,CASSPTSGGADTQYF,TGTGCCAGCAGTCCGACTAGCGGGGGGGCGGATACGCAGTATTTT
TRBV5-1,TRBJ1-5,-,-,CASSLGAGNQPQHF,TGCGCCAGCAGCTTGGGGGCAGGCAATCAGCCCCAGCATTTT
TRBV9,TRBJ1-3,-,-,CASSERHSGNTIYF,TGTGCCAGCAGCGAGCGGCATTCCGGAAACACCATATATTTT
TRBV9,TRBJ2-3,once,-,CASSVGVSTDTQYF,TGTGCCAGCAGCGTCGGGGTTAGCACAGATACGCAGTATTTT
TRBV28,TRBJ2-3,-,TRBD1,CASSSPGQADTQYF,TGTGCCAGCAGTTCTCCGGGACAGGCAGATACGCAGTATTTT
TRBV2,TRBJ2-7,-,TRBD1,CASTSQGALSYEQYF,TGTGCCAGCACCTCTCAGGGGGCCTTATCCTACGAGCAGTACTTC
TRBV6-5,TRBJ2-1,-,-,CASSYSIGGDEQFF,TGTGCCAGCAGTTACTCGATAGGCGGGGACGAGCAGTTCTTC
TRBV10-2,TRBJ1-5,-,-,CASSESGGKQPQHF,TGCGCCAGCAGTGAGTCGGGGGGAAAGCAGCCCCAGCATTTT
TRBV28,TRBJ1-1,-,-,CASSPGGGRYTEAFF,TGTGCCAGCAGCCCTGGGGGGGGGCGGTACACTGAAGCTTTCTTT
TRBV23-1,TRBJ1-2,-,-,CASSRQGRVNTF,TGCGCCAGCAGTCGGCAGGGCAGGGTCAACACCTTC
TRBV2,TRBJ2-7,few,-,CASSVSGSNYEQYF,TGTGCCAGCAGCGTCTCCGGGTCCAACTACGAGCAGTACTTC
TRBV5-4,TRBJ1-1,once,TRBD1,CASSRGQGNTEAFF,TGTGCCAGCAGCCGAGGACAGGGGAACACTGAAGCTTTCTTT
TRBV7-2,TRBJ1-4,-,-,CASSPDTRREKLFF,TGTGCCAGCAGCCCGGACACCCGGAGAGAAAAACTGTTTTTT
TRBV15,TRBJ1-4,-,TRBD1,CATSRQLGQGTEKLFF,TGTGCCACCAGCAGACAACTGGGACAGGGGACCGAAAAACTGTTTTTT
TRBV6-1,TRBJ1-2,-,-,CASSDRTGSGGYTF,TGTGCCAGCAGTGACCGAACAGGGTCTGGTGGCTACACCTTC
TRBV27,TRBJ2-3,-,-,CASSSGQGATDTQYF,-
TRBV21-1,TRBJ1-5,-,-,CASSKAGEAQPQHF,TGTGCCAGCAGCAAAGCAGGGGAAGCTCAGCCCCAGCATTTT
TRBV6-1,TRBJ2-3,-,TRBD2,CASSDPGTSWDTQYF,TGTGCCAGCAGTGACCCGGGGACTAGCTGGGATACGCAGTATTTT
TRBV6-1,TRBJ2-2,-,-,CASSSETGTGELFF,TGTGCCAGCAGTTCTGAAACGGGCACCGGGGAGCTGTTTTTT
TRBV28,TRBJ2-1,-,-,CASSLLSPSPSVNEQFF,TGTGCCAGCAGTTTATTATCCCCTTCCCCCTCCGTCAATGAGCAGTTCTTC
TRBV5-4,TRBJ2-7,-,TRBD1,CASSPGTGSNEQYF,TGTGCCAGCAGCCCCGGGACAGGGTCGAACGAGCAGTACTTC
TRBV2,TRBJ2-5,few,TRBD2,CASSEDAGGPSETQYF,TGTGCCAGCAGTGAAGACGCGGGGGGGCCATCAGAGACCCAGTACTTC
TRBV29-1,TRBJ1-1,-,-,CSVSGQRYTEAFF,TGCAGCGTTTCAGGGCAGAGGTACACTGAAGCTTTCTTT
TRBV28,TRBJ1-5,-,-,CASNGQYSNQPQHF,TGTGCCAGCAATGGGCAATATAGCAATCAGCCCCAGCATTTT
TRBV29-1,TRBJ1-2,-,-,CSVDPAGDQHGYTF,TGCAGCGTTGACCCCGCAGGGGACCAACATGGCTACACCTTC
TRBV5-1,TRBJ1-2,-,-,CASAIDSSSPFGYTF,TGCGCCAGCGCCATCGACAGCTCCAGCCCTTTTGGCTACACCTTC